This T cell receptor (beta chain) was identified during a study of blood T cell repertoires in COVID-19. Study at large: The United States, Italy and Spain provided the acute and convalescent COVID-19 samples. PBMCs, B-cell-depleted T cells, or T cells provided the cDNA or gDNA that made up the material.

CDR3 length: 13 residues. CDR1 is LGHDT and CDR2 is YNNKEL in the germline V gene (reference sequence). The germline V and J ends were trimmed by 3 bases and 4 bases, with 9 bases remaining between them. Sequencing used immunoSEQ multiplex PCR; TCRdb keeps in-frame clones, though not all of them. The sample has approximately 27,000 clones, more than 80% seen once. V usage is TRBV3-1 (or the pseudogene TRBV3-2) and J usage is TRBJ1-1; tentatively, D is TRBD1 (6 bases). This clonotype was obtained from a man between 60 and 75 years old with acute or convalescent COVID-19. Sequencing was carried out using peripheral blood. The CDR3 reads CASSQRGATEAFF. The CDR3 DNA reads as TGTGCCAGCAGCCAGCGGGGGGCCACTGAAGCTTTCTTT.